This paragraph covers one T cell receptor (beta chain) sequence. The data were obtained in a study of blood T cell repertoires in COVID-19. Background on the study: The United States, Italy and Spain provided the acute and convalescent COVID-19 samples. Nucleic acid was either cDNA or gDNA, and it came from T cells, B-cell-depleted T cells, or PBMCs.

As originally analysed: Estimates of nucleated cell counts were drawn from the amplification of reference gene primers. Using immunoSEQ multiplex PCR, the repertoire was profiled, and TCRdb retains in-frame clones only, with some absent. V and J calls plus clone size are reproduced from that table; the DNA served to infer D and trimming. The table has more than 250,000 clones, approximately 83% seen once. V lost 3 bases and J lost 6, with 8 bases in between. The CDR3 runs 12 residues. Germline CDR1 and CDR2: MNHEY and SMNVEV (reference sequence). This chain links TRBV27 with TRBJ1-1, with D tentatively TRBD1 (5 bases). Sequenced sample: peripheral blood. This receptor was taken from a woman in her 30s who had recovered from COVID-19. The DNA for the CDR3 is TGTGCCAGCAGTTTTCGGGGGGCTGAAGCTTTCTTT. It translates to CASSFRGAEAFF.